Shown below are 24 T cell receptor beta chains from a single sample sequenced in a study of blood T cell repertoires in COVID-19. Profiling relied on immunoSEQ multiplex PCR, and the TCRdb table lists in-frame clones only, not all of them. The sample includes roughly 160,000 clones, 82% of them seen just once. Sequenced: PBMCs or T cells enriched from blood (not recorded which). The receptors derive from a man in his fifties or sixties who had recovered from COVID-19.

The rearrangement joins TRBV7-2 to TRBJ1-6; 9 positions match TRBD1. Germline V gene sequence: CDR1 SGHTA, CDR2 FQGNSA. The CDR3 totals 16 residues. The junction had 10 bases not matched to a gene; V was cut back by 4 bases and J by 9 bases. In nucleotides, the CDR3 is TGTGCCAGCAGCTCGACCCCGGGACAGGGAGGTTCACCCCTCCACTTT. It specifies CASSSTPGQGGSPLHF.

This clone was counted a single time. This sequence joins TRBV29-1 and TRBJ2-7; D possibly corresponds to TRBD2 (6 bases). With 7 bases removed from V and 4 bases from J, the gap between germline ends came to 11 bases. CDR1 and CDR2 from the germline V gene are SQVTM and ANQGSEA. The CDR3 totals 11 residues. CDR3 region: CSGDWNYEQYF. In nucleotides, the CDR3 is TGCAGCGGGGACTGGAATTACGAGCAGTACTTC.

The chain combines TRBV11-3 with TRBJ1-1; D gene uncertain. CDR1 is SGHNT, CDR2 YENEEA, per germline. V shed 3 bases and J shed 0 bases, with 5 bases lying between them. This CDR3 comprises 13 residues. The CDR3 region is CASSFSLNTEAFF. The CDR3 DNA is TGTGCCAGCAGCTTTAGCCTGAACACTGAAGCTTTCTTT.

The sample holds a few counts of this clone. The chain uses TRBV19 and TRBJ2-1, with 10 bases fitting TRBD1. This CDR3 region has 16 residues. Trimming removed 7 bases from V and 7 bases from J; junction bases left unmatched: 13. Germline loops: CDR1 LNHDA, CDR2 SQIVND (reference sequence). The DNA of the CDR3 is TGTGCCAGTAATCCTATGGGTGGGACAGGGGATAATGAGCAGTTCTTC. Translated, it gives CASNPMGGTGDNEQFF.

The chain employs TRBV7-2 and TRBJ2-1, with TRBD2 matching 7 bases. CDR1 and CDR2 (germline): SGHTA, FQGNSA. The CDR3 is 12 residues long. V lost 10 bases to trimming and J lost 10 bases; unmatched junction nucleotides: 10. The CDR3 spells CATWTRLREQFF. CDR3 coding DNA: TGTGCCACCTGGACTAGACTGAGGGAGCAGTTCTTC. The full variable domain, its missing parts supplied by reference TRBV7-2 and TRBJ2-1, is GAGVSQSPSNKVTEKGKDVELRCDPISGHTALYWYRQSLGQGLEFLIYFQGNSAPDKSGLPSDRFSAERTGGSVSTLTIQRTQQEDSAVYLCATWTRLREQFFGPGTRLTVL.

This chain connects TRBV5-4 to TRBJ2-7; D not certain. Germline values: CDR1 SGHNT, CDR2 YYREEE (reference sequence). The CDR3 is made up of 15 amino acids. V gave up 3 bases and J gave up 2 bases, with 15 bases separating them. CDR3 DNA: TGTGCCAGCAGCTCCTGGGCCGAAAGCCCCTACGAGCAGTACTTC. Its translation is CASSSWAESPYEQYF.

The chain recombines TRBV7-2 with TRBJ2-2; 7 bases align to TRBD1. The CDR3 totals 16 residues. J gave up 1 base and V 6 bases, and 8 bases lay outside the gene matches. The germline V gene has CDR1 SGHTA and CDR2 FQGNSA. CDR3 region: CASSRVGQQNTGELFF. The CDR3 nucleotides read TGTGCCAGCAGTCGAGTGGGACAGCAGAACACCGGGGAGCTGTTTTTT.

CDR3 sequence: CASSEGTGANSPLHF. The CDR3 DNA reads as TGTGCCAGCAGTGAGGGGACAGGGGCCAATTCACCCCTCCACTTT. This chain uses TRBV6-4 with TRBJ1-6, with 10 bases matching TRBD1. The CDR3 totals 15 residues. The ends lost 3 bases at V and 7 bases at J; junction bases unmatched: 3. Germline assignment: CDR1 MRHNA and CDR2 SNTAGT.

This clone was detected once. The CDR3 region is CASSSLTTLRNTIYF. CDR3 DNA sequence: TGTGCCAGCAGCTCCCTGACTACTCTGAGAAACACCATATATTTT. This chain uses TRBV11-2 with TRBJ1-3; D remains ambiguous. Deletions cut 4 bases from V and 5 bases from J, with 15 bases between. CDR3 length equals 15 residues. Per the germline V gene, CDR1 is SGHAT and CDR2 is FQNNGV.

The rearrangement joins TRBV15 to TRBJ2-1; D may be TRBD2 (6 bases). The CDR3 totals 15 residues. Trimming took 5 bases from V and 6 from J, leaving 17 bases between them. Germline CDR1 LNHNV, CDR2 YYDKDF (reference sequence). The CDR3 region has the DNA TGTGCCACCAGCCCAGAAGACGGAGGGGTCAATGAGCAGTTCTTC. Translated: CATSPEDGGVNEQFF.

CDR3 in DNA: TGTGCCATCAGTGAGAGGTGGGGGGATAATTCACCCCTCCACTTT. Translated: CAISERWGDNSPLHF. The chain links TRBV10-3 to TRBJ1-6; a weak D match, TRBD1 (5 bases). The CDR3 spans 15 residues. Trimming stripped 2 bases from V and 5 bases from J, with 10 bases between. Germline CDR1 is ENHRY and CDR2 is SYGVKD.

The V call is TRBV4-1, the J call TRBJ1-3, with D maybe TRBD1 (5 bases). In germline, CDR1 is MGHRA, CDR2 YSYEKL. The V gene lost 0 bases and the J gene lost 0 bases, with 15 bases spanning the gap. The CDR3 extends over 18 amino acids. Written as DNA, the CDR3 is TGCGCCAGCAGCCAAGAGGTGGGCAGGGTGTACTCTGGAAACACCATATATTTT. Protein: CASSQEVGRVYSGNTIYF.

The chain carries TRBV3-1 (or the pseudogene TRBV3-2) and TRBJ1-6; D might be TRBD1 (6 bases). V lost 6 bases to trimming and J lost 10 bases, with 22 bases between them. CDR1 is LGHDT and CDR2 is YNNKEL in the germline V gene (reference sequence). The CDR3 spans 16 residues. DNA for the CDR3: TGTGCCAGCAGTGGGGGGGGCAAAGGTGTGGGCTCACCCCTCCACTTT. It encodes CASSGGGKGVGSPLHF.

The genes are TRBV7-8 and TRBJ2-4, with TRBD1 as a possible D gene (6 bases). Germline CDR1 and CDR2: SGHVS and FQNEAQ. The CDR3 is made up of 16 amino acids. Trimming stripped 4 bases from V and 0 bases from J, with 13 bases between. Written as DNA, the CDR3 is TGTGCCAGCAGCTCAAAGGGGGAGCTAGCCAAAAACATTCAGTACTTC. It codes for CASSSKGELAKNIQYF.

This clone was recorded only once. The CDR3 spells CASSLDSNTEAFF. The DNA for the CDR3 is TGTGCCAGCAGCCTGGACAGTAACACTGAAGCTTTCTTT. The chain has TRBV11-3 and TRBJ1-1, with D perhaps TRBD1 (6 bases). Between the trimmed V and J ends, which lost 5 bases and 2 bases, there was a span of 9 bases. The CDR3 contains 13 residues. Per germline, CDR1 SGHNT and CDR2 YENEEA.

The V gene is TRBV7-2, the J gene TRBJ2-2; maybe TRBD2 (6 bases). The V gene's germline CDR1 is SGHTA and CDR2 FQGNSA. This CDR3 has 15 amino acids. V gave up 0 bases and J gave up 4 bases, with 9 bases separating them. CDR3 sequence (DNA): TGTGCCAGCAGCTTAGCCCCCGGGGGCACCGGGGAGCTGTTTTTT. Translation: CASSLAPGGTGELFF.

The genes are TRBV7-2 and TRBJ1-2; D possibly corresponds to TRBD1 (5 bases). CDR1 is SGHTA and CDR2 is FQGNSA in the germline V gene. Trimming pared 5 bases from V and 4 bases from J, leaving 11 bases between. The CDR3 runs to 13 residues. The CDR3, as DNA: TGTGCCAGCAGCCCTGCCAGGGTCTATGGCTACACCTTC. Translated: CASSPARVYGYTF. Based on the CDR3 plus reference TRBV7-2 and TRBJ1-2, the full variable domain is GAGVSQSPSNKVTEKGKDVELRCDPISGHTALYWYRQSLGQGLEFLIYFQGNSAPDKSGLPSDRFSAERTGGSVSTLTIQRTQQEDSAVYLCASSPARVYGYTFGSGTRLTVV.

This sequence joins TRBV23-1 and TRBJ1-1; D is possibly TRBD1 (5 bases). Being an ORF, TRBV23-1 has a function that is uncertain. This CDR3 has 15 residues. With 2 bases removed from V and 2 bases from J, the gap between germline ends came to 12 bases. The CDR3 DNA reads TGCGCCAGCAGTCAACCCCCAGGGACTAACACTGAAGCTTTCTTT. This sequence encodes CASSQPPGTNTEAFF.

This clone came up once. The chain uses TRBV19 and TRBJ2-3; possible D gene TRBD2, 5 bases. Looked up from germline, CDR1 is LNHDA and CDR2 is SQIVND (reference sequence). Trimming took off 8 bases at V and 1 base at J, with 10 bases between the two ends. This CDR3 region has 13 residues. CDR3 in amino acids: CASVSSGTDTQYF. CDR3 coding DNA: TGTGCCAGTGTGAGTAGCGGCACAGATACGCAGTATTTT.

The chain carries TRBV6-6 and TRBJ2-5, with 7 bases that match TRBD1. The junction had 13 bases not matched to a gene; V was cut back by 5 bases and J by 1 base. Germline CDR1 and CDR2: MNHNY and SVGAGI (reference sequence). The CDR3 extends over 17 amino acids. The CDR3, as DNA: TGTGCCAGCAGTCCCCAGGGCTTAACAGGGGTCCAAGAGACCCAGTACTTC. This encodes CASSPQGLTGVQETQYF.

The V call is TRBV7-8, the J call TRBJ1-6; 8 bases agree with TRBD1. Losses at the gene ends were 4 bases for V and 9 bases for J; bases not matched to a gene: 11. From germline, CDR1 is SGHVS and CDR2 FQNEAQ. The CDR3 is 16 residues long. The CDR3 sequence is CASSWGTGAGSSPLHF. The CDR3, as DNA: TGTGCCAGCAGCTGGGGGACAGGAGCGGGGAGTTCACCCCTCCACTTT.

The chain is built from TRBV5-1 and TRBJ1-3, with 7 positions matching TRBD1. The CDR3 covers 15 residues. From germline, CDR1 is SGHRS and CDR2 YFSETQ. Trimming removed 0 bases from V and 8 bases from J; junction bases left unmatched: 8. The CDR3 DNA is TGCGCCAGCAGCTTGGCGACAGGGACCCCAGACACCATATATTTT. Amino acids: CASSLATGTPDTIYF.

This chain joins TRBV9 and TRBJ2-3; D gene uncertain. Deletions cut 0 bases from V and 1 base from J, with 6 bases between. CDR3 length: 14 residues. CDR1 is SGDLS, CDR2 YYNGEE, per germline. CDR3 sequence: CASSVAVRTDTQYF. CDR3 sequence (DNA): TGTGCCAGCAGCGTAGCAGTTCGCACAGATACGCAGTATTTT.

Many counts were recorded for this clone. The chain links TRBV28 to TRBJ1-1, with a weak D call TRBD1 (6 bases). This CDR3 contains 15 residues. The V end lost 5 bases, the J end lost 5 bases, and 18 bases lay between the germline ends. Germline V gene lookup returns CDR1 MDHEN and CDR2 SYDVKM. CDR3 sequence (DNA): TGTGCCAGCAGTCCACTCACCGGGACAAAGACTGAAGCTTTCTTT. Translation gives CASSPLTGTKTEAFF.